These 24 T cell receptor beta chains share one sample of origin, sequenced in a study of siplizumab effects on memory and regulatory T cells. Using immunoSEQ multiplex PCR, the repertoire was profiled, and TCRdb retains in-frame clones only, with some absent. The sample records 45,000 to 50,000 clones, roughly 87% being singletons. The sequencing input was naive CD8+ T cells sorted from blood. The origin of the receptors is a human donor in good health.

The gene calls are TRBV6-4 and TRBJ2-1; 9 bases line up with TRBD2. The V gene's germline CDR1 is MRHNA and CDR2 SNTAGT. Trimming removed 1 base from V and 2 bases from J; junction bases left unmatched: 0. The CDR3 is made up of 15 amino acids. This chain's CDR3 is CASSDLAGAYNEQFF. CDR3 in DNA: TGTGCCAGCAGTGACTTAGCGGGAGCCTACAATGAGCAGTTCTTC.

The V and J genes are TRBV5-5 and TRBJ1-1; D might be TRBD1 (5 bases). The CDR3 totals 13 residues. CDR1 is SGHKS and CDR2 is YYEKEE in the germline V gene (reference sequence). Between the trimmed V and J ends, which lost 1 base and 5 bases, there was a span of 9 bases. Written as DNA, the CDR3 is TGTGCCAGCAGCTTGTGGGGCGGGACTGAAGCTTTCTTT. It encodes CASSLWGGTEAFF.

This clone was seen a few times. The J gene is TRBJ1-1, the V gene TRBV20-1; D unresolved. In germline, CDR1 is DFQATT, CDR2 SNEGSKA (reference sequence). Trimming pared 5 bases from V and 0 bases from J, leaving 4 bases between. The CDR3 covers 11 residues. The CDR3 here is CSALLNTEAFF. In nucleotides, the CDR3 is TGCAGTGCTCTTTTGAACACTGAAGCTTTCTTT.

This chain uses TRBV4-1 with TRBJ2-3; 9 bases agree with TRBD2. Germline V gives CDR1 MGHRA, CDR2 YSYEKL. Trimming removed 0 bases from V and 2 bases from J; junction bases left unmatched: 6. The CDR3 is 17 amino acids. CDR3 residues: CASSQDRAGGVTDTQYF. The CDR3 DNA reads TGCGCCAGCAGCCAAGATCGGGCGGGAGGGGTCACAGATACGCAGTATTTT.

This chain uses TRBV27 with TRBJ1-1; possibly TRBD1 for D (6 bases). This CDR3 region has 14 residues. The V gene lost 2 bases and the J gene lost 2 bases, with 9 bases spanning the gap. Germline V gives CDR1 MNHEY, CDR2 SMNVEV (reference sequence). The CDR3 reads CASSLEDSNTEAFF. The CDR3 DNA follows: TGTGCCAGCAGTTTAGAGGACAGCAACACTGAAGCTTTCTTT.

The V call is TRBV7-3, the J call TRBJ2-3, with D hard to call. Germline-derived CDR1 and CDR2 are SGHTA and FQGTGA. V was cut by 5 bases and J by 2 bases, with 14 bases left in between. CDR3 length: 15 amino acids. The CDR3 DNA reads TGTGCCAGCAGCCCCGGAGCCGCGAACACAGATACGCAGTATTTT. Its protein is CASSPGAANTDTQYF.

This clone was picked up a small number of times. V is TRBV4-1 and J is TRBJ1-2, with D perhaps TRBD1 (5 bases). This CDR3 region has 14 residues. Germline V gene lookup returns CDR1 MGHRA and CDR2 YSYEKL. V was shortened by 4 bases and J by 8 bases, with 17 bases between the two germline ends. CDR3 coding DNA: TGCGCCAGCAGCCTCGGTACGGGGGGTGGAGGCTACACCTTC. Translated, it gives CASSLGTGGGGYTF.

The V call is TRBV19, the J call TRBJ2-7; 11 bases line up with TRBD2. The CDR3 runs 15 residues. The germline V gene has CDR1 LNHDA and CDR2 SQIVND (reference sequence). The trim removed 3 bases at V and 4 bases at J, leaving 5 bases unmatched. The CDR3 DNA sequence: TGTGCCAGTAGTATCTCTAGCGGGGGGATATACGAGCAGTACTTC. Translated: CASSISSGGIYEQYF.

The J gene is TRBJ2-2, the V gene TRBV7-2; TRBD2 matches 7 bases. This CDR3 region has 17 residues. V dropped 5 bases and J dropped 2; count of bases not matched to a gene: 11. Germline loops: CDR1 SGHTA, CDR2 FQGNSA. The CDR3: CASSLTWLAVNTGELFF. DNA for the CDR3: TGTGCCAGCAGCCTCACCTGGCTAGCGGTAAACACCGGGGAGCTGTTTTTT.

As DNA, the CDR3 is TGTGCCAGCAGTTCCGCCCTCACCGGGGAGCTGTTTTTT. This translates into CASSSALTGELFF. This chain uses TRBV6-6 with TRBJ2-2, with unresolved D. Trimming shortened V by 4 bases and J by 4 bases, and 7 bases separated the two germline ends. The CDR3 has 13 amino acids. CDR1 and CDR2 (germline): MNHNY, SVGAGI (reference sequence).

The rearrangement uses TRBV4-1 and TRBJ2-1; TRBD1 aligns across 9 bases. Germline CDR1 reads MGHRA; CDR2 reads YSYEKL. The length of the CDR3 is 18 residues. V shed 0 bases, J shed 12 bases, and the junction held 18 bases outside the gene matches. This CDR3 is CASSQDIPGTGTWVGQFF. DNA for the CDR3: TGCGCCAGCAGCCAAGATATCCCCGGGACAGGGACATGGGTCGGGCAGTTCTTC.

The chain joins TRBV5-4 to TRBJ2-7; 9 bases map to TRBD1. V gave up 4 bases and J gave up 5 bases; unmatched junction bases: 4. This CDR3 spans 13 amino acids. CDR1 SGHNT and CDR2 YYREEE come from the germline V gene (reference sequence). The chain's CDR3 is CASSTTGGHEQYF. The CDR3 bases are TGTGCCAGCAGCACCACAGGGGGCCACGAGCAGTACTTC.

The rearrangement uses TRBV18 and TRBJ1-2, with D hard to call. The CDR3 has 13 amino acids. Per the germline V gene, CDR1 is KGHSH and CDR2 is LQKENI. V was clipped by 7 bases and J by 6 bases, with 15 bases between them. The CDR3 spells CASFEAWSDGYTF. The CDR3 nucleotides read TGTGCCAGCTTTGAGGCCTGGTCGGATGGCTACACCTTC.

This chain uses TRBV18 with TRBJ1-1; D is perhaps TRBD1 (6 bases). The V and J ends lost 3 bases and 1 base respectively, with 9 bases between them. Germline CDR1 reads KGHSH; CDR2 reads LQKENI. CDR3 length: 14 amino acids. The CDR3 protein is CASSPSTGNTEAFF. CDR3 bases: TGTGCCAGCTCACCGTCGACAGGGAACACTGAAGCTTTCTTT.

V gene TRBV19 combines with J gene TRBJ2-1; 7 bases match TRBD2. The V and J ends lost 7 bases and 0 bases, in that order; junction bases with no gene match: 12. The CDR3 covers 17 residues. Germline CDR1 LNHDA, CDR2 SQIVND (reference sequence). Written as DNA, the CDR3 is TGTGCCAGTAAACGATACGGAGCGGGAAGCTCCTACAATGAGCAGTTCTTC. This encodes CASKRYGAGSSYNEQFF. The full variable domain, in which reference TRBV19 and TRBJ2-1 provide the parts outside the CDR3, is DGGITQSPKYLFRKEGQNVTLSCEQNLNHDAMYWYRQDPGQGLRLIYYSQIVNDFQKGDIAEGYSVSREKKESFPLTVTSAQKNPTAFYLCASKRYGAGSSYNEQFFGPGTRLTVL.

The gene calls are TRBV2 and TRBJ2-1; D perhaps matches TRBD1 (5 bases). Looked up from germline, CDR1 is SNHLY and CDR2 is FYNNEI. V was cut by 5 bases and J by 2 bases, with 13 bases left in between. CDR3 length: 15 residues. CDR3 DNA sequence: TGTGCCAGCAGTTGGACACTCGCAACCTACAATGAGCAGTTCTTC. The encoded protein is CASSWTLATYNEQFF.

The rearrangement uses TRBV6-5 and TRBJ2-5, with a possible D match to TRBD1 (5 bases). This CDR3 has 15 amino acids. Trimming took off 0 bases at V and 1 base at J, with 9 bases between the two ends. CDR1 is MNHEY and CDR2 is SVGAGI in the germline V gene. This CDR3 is CASSYSGALQETQYF. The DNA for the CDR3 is TGTGCCAGCAGTTACTCAGGGGCACTCCAAGAGACCCAGTACTTC.

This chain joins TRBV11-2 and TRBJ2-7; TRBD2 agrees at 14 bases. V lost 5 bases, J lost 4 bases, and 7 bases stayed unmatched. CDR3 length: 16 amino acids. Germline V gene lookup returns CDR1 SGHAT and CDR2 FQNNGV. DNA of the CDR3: TGTGCCAGCAGCCAAGGGACTAGCGGGAGTCTATACGAGCAGTACTTC. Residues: CASSQGTSGSLYEQYF.

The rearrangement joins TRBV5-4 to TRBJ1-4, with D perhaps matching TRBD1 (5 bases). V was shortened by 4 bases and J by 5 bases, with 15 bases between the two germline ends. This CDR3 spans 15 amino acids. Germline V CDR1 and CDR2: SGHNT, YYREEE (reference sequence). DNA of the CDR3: TGTGCCAGCAGCCCTACAGGTGCGGGGAATGAAAAACTGTTTTTT. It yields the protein CASSPTGAGNEKLFF.

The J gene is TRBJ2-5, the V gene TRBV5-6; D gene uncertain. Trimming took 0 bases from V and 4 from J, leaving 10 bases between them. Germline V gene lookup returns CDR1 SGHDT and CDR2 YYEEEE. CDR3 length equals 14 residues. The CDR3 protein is CASSLVGRTETQYF. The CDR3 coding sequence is TGTGCCAGCAGCTTGGTAGGCAGGACAGAGACCCAGTACTTC.

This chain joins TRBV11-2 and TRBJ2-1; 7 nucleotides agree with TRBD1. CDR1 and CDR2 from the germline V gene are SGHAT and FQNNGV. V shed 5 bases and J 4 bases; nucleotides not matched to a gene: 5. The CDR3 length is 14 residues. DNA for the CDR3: TGTGCCAGCAGCGGGGGACAGAGGTACAATGAGCAGTTCTTC. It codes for CASSGGQRYNEQFF.

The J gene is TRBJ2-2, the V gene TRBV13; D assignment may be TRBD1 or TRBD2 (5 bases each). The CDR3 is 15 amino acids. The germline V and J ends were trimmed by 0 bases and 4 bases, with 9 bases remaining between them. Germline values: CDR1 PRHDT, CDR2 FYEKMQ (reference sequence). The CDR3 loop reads CASSLGGGVTGELFF. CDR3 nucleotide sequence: TGTGCCAGCAGCTTAGGTGGGGGAGTCACCGGGGAGCTGTTTTTT.

This CDR3 is CASSQEAAGNTEAFF. CDR3 coding DNA: TGTGCCAGCAGCCAAGAAGCAGCAGGGAACACTGAAGCTTTCTTT. V and J are TRBV4-2 and TRBJ1-1; D is undetermined. The length of the CDR3 is 15 residues. V was trimmed by 0 bases and J by 1 base, leaving 9 bases between them. The germline CDR1 and CDR2 sequences are LGHNA and YNFKEQ.

For the CDR3, the DNA is TGTGCCAGCAGCGGTGCCCCAGGCACCATATATTTT. Translated: CASSGAPGTIYF. The chain joins TRBV9 to TRBJ1-3; D remains unclear. The CDR3 consists of 12 residues. V was shortened by 3 bases and J by 9 bases, with 10 bases between the two germline ends. Germline loops: CDR1 SGDLS, CDR2 YYNGEE.